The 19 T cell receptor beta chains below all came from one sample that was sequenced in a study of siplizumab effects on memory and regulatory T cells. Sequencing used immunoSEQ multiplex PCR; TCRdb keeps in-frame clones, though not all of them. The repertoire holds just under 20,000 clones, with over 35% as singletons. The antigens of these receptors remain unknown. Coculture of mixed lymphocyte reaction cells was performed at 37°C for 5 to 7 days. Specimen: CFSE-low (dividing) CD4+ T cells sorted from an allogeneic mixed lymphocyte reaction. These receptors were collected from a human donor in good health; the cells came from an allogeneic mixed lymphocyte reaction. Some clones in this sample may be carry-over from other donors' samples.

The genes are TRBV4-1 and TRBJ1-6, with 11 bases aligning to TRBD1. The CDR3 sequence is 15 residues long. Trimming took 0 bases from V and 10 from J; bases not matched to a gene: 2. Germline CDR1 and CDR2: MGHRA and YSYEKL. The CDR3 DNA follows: TGCGCCAGCAGCCAAGATAGGACAGGGGGCTCACCCCTCCACTTT. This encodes CASSQDRTGGSPLHF.

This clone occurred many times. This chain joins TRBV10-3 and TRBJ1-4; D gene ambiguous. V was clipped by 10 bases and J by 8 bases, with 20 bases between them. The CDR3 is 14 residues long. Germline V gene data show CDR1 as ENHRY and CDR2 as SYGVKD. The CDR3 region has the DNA TGTGCCACCTCTTGGGCCGCCCGAGGGGAAAAACTGTTTTTT. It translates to CATSWAARGEKLFF.

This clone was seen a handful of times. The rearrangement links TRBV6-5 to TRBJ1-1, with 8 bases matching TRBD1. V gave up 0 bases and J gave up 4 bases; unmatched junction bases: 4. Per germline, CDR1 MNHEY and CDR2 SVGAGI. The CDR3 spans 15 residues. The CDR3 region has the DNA TGTGCCAGCAGTTACTCGCAGGGGGCTTTCACTGAAGCTTTCTTT. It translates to CASSYSQGAFTEAFF.

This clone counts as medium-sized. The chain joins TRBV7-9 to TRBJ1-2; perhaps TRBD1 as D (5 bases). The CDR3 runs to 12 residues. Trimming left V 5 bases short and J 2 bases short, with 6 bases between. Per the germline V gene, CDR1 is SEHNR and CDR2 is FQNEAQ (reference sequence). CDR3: CASSPGNYGYTF. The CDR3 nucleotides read TGTGCCAGCAGCCCAGGGAACTATGGCTACACCTTC. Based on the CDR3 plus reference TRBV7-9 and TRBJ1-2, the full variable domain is DTGVSQNPRHKITKRGQNVTFRCDPISEHNRLYWYRQTLGQGPEFLTYFQNEAQLEKSRLLSDRFSAERPKGSFSTLEIQRTEQGDSAMYLCASSPGNYGYTFGSGTRLTVV.

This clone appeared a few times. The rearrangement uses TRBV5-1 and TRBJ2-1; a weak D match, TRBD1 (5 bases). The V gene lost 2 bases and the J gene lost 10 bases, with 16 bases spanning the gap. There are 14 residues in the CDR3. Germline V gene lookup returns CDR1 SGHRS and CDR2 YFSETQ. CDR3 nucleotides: TGCGCCAGCAGCTTTGTAGGGCAGGGAAACGAGCAGTTCTTC. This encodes CASSFVGQGNEQFF.

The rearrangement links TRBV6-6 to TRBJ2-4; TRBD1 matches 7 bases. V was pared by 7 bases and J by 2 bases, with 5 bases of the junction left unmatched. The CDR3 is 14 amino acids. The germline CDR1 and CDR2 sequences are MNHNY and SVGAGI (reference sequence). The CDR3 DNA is TGTGCCAGCAACCCAGGGGGAACCAAAAACATTCAGTACTTC. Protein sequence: CASNPGGTKNIQYF.

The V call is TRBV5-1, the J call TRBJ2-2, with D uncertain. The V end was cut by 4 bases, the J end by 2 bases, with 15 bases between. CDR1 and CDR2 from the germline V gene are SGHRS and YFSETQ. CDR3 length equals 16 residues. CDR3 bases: TGCGCCAGCAGCCTTGCCTTGGGCGTAAACACCGGGGAGCTGTTTTTT. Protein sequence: CASSLALGVNTGELFF.

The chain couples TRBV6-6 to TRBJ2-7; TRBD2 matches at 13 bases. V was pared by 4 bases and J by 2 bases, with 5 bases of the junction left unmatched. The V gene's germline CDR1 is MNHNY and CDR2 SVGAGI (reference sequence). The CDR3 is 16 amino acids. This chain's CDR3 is CASSFRLAGGPYEQYF. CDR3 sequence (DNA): TGTGCCAGCAGTTTCCGACTAGCGGGGGGACCCTACGAGCAGTACTTC.

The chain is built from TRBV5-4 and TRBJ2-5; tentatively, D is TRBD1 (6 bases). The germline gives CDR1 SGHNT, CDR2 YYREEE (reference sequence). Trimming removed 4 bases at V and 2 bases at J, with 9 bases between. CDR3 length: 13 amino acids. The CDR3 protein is CASSPGQQETQYF. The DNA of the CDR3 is TGTGCCAGCAGCCCCGGACAGCAAGAGACCCAGTACTTC. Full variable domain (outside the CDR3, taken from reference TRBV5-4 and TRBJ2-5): ETGVTQSPTHLIKTRGQQVTLRCSSQSGHNTVSWYQQALGQGPQFIFQYYREEENGRGNFPPRFSGLQFPNYSSELNVNALELDDSALYLCASSPGQQETQYFGPGTRLLVL.

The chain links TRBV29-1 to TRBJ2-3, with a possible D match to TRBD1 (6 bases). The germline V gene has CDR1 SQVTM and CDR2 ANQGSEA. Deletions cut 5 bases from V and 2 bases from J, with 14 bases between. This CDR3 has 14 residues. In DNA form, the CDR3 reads TGCAGCGTTTACAGGGCGCCGTCCACAGATACGCAGTATTTT. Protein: CSVYRAPSTDTQYF.

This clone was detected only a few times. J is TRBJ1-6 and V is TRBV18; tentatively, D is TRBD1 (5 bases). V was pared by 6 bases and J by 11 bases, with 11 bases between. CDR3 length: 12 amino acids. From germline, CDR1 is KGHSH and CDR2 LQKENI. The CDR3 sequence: CASSPQGPPLHF. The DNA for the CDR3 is TGTGCCAGCTCTCCTCAGGGACCACCCCTCCACTTT.

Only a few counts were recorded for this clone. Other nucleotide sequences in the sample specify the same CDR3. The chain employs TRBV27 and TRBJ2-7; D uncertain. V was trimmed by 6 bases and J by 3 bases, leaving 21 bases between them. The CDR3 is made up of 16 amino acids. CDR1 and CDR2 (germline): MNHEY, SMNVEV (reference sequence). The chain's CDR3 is CASRTRHATQIYEQYF. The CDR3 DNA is TGTGCCAGCAGAACAAGACACGCCACTCAGATCTACGAGCAGTACTTC.

This CDR3 reads CASSRTPGIRKNTEAFF. CDR3 coding DNA: TGTGCCAGCAGCCGAACGCCCGGGATCCGGAAGAACACTGAAGCTTTCTTT. The V gene is TRBV7-9, the J gene TRBJ1-1; D not resolved. Per germline, CDR1 SEHNR and CDR2 FQNEAQ (reference sequence). This CDR3 has 17 amino acids. Between the trimmed V and J ends, which lost 5 bases and 1 base, there was a span of 20 bases.

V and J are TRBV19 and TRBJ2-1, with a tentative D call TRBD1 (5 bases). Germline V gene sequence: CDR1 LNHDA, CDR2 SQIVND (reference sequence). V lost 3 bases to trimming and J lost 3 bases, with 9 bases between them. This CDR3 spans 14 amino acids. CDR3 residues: CASSISTVYNEQFF. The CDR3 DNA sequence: TGTGCCAGTAGTATCTCGACAGTCTACAATGAGCAGTTCTTC.

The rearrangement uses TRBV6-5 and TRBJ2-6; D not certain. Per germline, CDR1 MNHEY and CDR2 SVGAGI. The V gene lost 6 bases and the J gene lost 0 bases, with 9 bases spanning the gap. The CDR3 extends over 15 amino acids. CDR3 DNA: TGTGCCAGCAGACCCTGGAGCTCTGGGGCCAACGTCCTGACTTTC. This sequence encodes CASRPWSSGANVLTF.

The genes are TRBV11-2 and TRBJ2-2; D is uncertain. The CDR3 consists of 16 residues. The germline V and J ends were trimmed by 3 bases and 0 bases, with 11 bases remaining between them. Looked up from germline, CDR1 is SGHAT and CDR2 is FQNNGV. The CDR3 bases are TGTGCCAGCAGCTTCCTGACCGGCACGAACACCGGGGAGCTGTTTTTT. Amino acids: CASSFLTGTNTGELFF.

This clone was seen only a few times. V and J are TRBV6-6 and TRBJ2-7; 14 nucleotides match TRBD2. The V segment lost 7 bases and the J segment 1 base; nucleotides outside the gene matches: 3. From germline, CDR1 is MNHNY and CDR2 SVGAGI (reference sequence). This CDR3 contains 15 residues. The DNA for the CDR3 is TGTGCCAGCACCCGGACTAGCGGGGGGTCCTACGAGCAGTACTTC. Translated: CASTRTSGGSYEQYF.

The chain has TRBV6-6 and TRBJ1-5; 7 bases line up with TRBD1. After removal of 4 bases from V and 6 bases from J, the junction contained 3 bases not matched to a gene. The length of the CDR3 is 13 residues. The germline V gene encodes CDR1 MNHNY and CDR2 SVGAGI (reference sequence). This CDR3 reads CASSLGGGQPQHF. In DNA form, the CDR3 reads TGTGCCAGCAGTTTAGGGGGCGGTCAGCCCCAGCATTTT.

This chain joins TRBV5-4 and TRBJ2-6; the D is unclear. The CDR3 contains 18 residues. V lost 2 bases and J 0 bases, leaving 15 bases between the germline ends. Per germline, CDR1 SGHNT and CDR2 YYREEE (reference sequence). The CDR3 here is CASSFWIGYFSGANVLTF. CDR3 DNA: TGTGCCAGCAGCTTTTGGATAGGGTATTTCTCTGGGGCCAACGTCCTGACTTTC.